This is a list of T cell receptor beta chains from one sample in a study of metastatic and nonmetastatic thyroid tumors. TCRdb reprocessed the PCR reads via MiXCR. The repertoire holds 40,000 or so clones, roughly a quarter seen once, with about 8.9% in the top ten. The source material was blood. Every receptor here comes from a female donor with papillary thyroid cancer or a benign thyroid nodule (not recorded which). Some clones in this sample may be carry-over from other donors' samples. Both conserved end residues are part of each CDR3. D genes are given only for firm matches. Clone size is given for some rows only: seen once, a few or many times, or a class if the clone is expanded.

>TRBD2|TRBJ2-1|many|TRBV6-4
TGTGCCAGCAGTGACTCAGGGACTAGCGGGAGCGATGAGCAGTTCTTC
CASSDSGTSGSDEQFF
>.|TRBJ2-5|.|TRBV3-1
TGTGCCAGCAGCCCCGGCCCCGTTCCGTACTTC
CASSPGPVPYF
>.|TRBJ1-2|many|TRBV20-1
TGCAGTGCTAGCCATTTGCAGGGAGGGGCGGAAGCAACTGGCTACACCTTC
CSASHLQGGAEATGYTF
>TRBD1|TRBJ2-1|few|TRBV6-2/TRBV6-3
TGTGCCAGCAGTTACCTCCAACCGGGACAGGGGGATGAGCAGTTCTTC
CASSYLQPGQGDEQFF
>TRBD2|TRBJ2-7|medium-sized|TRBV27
TGTGCCAGCAGTCCCCCGGGACTACCGGACGAGCAGTACTTC
CASSPPGLPDEQYF
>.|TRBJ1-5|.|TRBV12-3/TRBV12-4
TGTGCCAGCAGTTTATCCAGTGATCAGCCCCAGCATTTT
CASSLSSDQPQHF
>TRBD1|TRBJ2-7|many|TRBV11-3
TGTGCCAGCAGCCCACAGGGGTCCGCAAACGAGCAGTACTTC
CASSPQGSANEQYF
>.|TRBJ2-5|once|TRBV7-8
TGTGCCAGCAGCTTAGAGGCGACCGGGGAGACCCAGTACTTC
CASSLEATGETQYF
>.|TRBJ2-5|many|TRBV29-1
TGCAGCGTTGTGGCTCAGACAGAGACCCAGTACTTC
CSVVAQTETQYF
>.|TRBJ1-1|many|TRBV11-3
TGTGCCAGCAGCTTAGGGCACAACACTGAAGCTTTCTTT
CASSLGHNTEAFF
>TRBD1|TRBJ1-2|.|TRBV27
TGTGCCAGCAGTTTAGACAGGGCGGTTGGCTACACCTTC
CASSLDRAVGYTF
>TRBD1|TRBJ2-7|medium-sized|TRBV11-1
TGTGCCAGCAGCCGTACCGGGACAGGTCCCTACGAGCAGTACTTC
CASSRTGTGPYEQYF
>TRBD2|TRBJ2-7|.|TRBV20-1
TGCAGTGCTAGAGAAGGAGGCGGGAGGGCCGTCTACGAGCAGTACTTC
CSAREGGGRAVYEQYF
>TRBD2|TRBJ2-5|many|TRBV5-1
TGCGCCAGCAGCTTCGGGACTAGCGGCAAAGAGACCCAGTACTTC
CASSFGTSGKETQYF
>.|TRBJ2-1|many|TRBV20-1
TGCAGTGCTACAGTAGGACATTATGGGAATGAGCAGTTCTTC
CSATVGHYGNEQFF
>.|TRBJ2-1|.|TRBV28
TGTGCCAACAGGGTTGTGAATGAGCAGTTCTTC
CANRVVNEQFF
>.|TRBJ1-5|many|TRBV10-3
TGTGCCATCAGTGTATCAGGGTCCAATCAGCCCCAGCATTTT
CAISVSGSNQPQHF
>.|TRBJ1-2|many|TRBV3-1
TGTGCCAGCAGCCAAGAAGAGGGAGGGACCTATGGCTACACCTTC
CASSQEEGGTYGYTF
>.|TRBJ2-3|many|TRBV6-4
TGTGCCACCAAGTTGAGCGGAGCTAGCACAGATACGCAGTATTTT
CATKLSGASTDTQYF
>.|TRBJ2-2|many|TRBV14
TGTGCCAGCCAACAGGGCTACACCGGGGAGCTGTTTTTT
CASQQGYTGELFF
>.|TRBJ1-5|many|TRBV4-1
TGCGCCAGCAGCCAGATAGACATGGGCTTCCTAAATCAGCCCCAGCATTTT
CASSQIDMGFLNQPQHF
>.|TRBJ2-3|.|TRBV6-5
TGTGCCAGCAGTTTGGATCAATACACAGATACGCAGTATTTT
CASSLDQYTDTQYF
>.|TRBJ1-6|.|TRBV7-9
TGTGCCAGCAGCCCCGATTCACCCCTCCACTTT
CASSPDSPLHF
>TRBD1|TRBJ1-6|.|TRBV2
TGTGCCAGCAGGACAGGGACAGCCACAGTCTATAATCAACCCCTCCACTTT
CASRTGTATVYNQPLHF
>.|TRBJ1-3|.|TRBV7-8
TGTGCCAGCAGCCACTCCCCGGACAGCATCTCTGGAAACACCATATATTTT
CASSHSPDSISGNTIYF
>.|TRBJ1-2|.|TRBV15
TGTGCCACCATCAGAGATGGAGGGGGAGACAACTATGGCTACACCTTC
CATIRDGGGDNYGYTF
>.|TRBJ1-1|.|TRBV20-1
TGCAGTGCTGGTACCGGTGCGGAATTGACTGAAGCTTTCTTT
CSAGTGAELTEAFF
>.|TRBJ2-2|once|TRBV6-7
TGTGCCAGCATTTACCCCCGATGCATAAGGGACACCGGGGAGCTGTTTTTT
CASIYPRCIRDTGELFF
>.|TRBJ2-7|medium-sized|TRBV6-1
TGTGCCAGCAGTGATACTATTGTTTACGAGCAGTACTTC
CASSDTIVYEQYF
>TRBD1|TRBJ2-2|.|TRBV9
TGTGCCAGCAGCGTAGGGGTGGGGACAGCGGTCGGGGAGCTGTTTTTT
CASSVGVGTAVGELFF
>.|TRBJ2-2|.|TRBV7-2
TGTGCCAGCAGCTTAGATCCGACCACCGGGGAGCTGTTTTTT
CASSLDPTTGELFF
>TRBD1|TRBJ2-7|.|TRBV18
TGTGCCAGCTCACCCGAAAGAGGGGGCCCTTACGAGCAGTACTTC
CASSPERGGPYEQYF
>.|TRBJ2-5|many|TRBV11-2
TGTGCCAGCAGCTTAGGCCGTCAAGAGACCCAGTACTTC
CASSLGRQETQYF
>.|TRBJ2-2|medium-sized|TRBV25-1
TGTGCCAGCAAGTCACCGAACACCGGGGAGCTGTTTTTT
CASKSPNTGELFF
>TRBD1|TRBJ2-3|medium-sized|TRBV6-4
TGTGCCAGCAGTGACTCGACAGGGGGCTACACAGATACGCAGTATTTT
CASSDSTGGYTDTQYF
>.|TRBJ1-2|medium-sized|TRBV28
TGTGCCAGCACCACTTCGGGCTATGGCTACACCTTC
CASTTSGYGYTF
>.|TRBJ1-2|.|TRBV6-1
TGTGCCAGCAGTCAAGAATATGGCTACACCTTC
CASSQEYGYTF
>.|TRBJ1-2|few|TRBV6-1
TGTGCCAGCAGTGAGGGATCCGGAAGCTATGGCTACACCTTC
CASSEGSGSYGYTF
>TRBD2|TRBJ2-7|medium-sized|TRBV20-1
TGCAGTGCCGTGGGACTAGCGGGGGGAAAATCTAAGCAGTACTTC
CSAVGLAGGKSKQYF
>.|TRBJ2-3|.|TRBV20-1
TGCAGTGCTGCCCCCCAGCGGGGCACAGATACGCAGTATTTT
CSAAPQRGTDTQYF
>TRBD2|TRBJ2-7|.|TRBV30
TGTGCCTGGAGTGCAACGTTAAGCAGAGCGGGAGAGGGCATCTACGAGCAGTACTTC
CAWSATLSRAGEGIYEQYF
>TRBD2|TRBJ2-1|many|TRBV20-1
TGCAGTGCCCCCTTAGCGGGATGGGCGAATGAGCAGTTCTTC
CSAPLAGWANEQFF
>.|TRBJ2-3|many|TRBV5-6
TGTGCCAGCAGCCCGACCAGCGCAGATACGCAGTATTTT
CASSPTSADTQYF
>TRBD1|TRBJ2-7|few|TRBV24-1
TGTGCCACCGGACAGGGCTCCTACGAGCAGTACTTC
CATGQGSYEQYF
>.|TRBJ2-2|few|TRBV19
TGTGCCAGTAAATTCAGGGCTAACACCGTGGAGCTGTTTTTT
CASKFRANTVELFF
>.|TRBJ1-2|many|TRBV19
TGTGCCAGTAGCGGGGGGGGGAGTAACTATGGCTACACCTTC
CASSGGGSNYGYTF
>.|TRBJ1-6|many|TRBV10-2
TGCGCCAGCACGGACAGAAATTCACCCCTCCACTTT
CASTDRNSPLHF
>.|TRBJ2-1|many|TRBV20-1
TGCAGTGCTAGAGATTGGGACCGCTCCTACAATGAGCAGTTCTTC
CSARDWDRSYNEQFF
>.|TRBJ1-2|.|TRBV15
TGTGCCACCAGCAGGAAGGTCCTCTATGCTGGCTACACCTTC
CATSRKVLYAGYTF
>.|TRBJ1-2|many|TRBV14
TGTGCCAGCAGCCAAGATCGGGGTCCTAACTATGGCTACACCTTC
CASSQDRGPNYGYTF
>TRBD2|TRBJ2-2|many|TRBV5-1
TGCGCCAGCAGCCATAGCGGGAGAGAAACCGGGGAGCTGTTTTTT
CASSHSGRETGELFF
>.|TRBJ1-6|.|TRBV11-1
TGTGCCAGCAGTGAATCGGAGACAGGCTCTTATTCACCCCTCCACTTT
CASSESETGSYSPLHF
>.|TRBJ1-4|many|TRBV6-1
TGTGCCAGCAATAGGGAATTAAGAGAAAAACTGTTTTTT
CASNRELREKLFF
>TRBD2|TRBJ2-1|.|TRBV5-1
TGCGCCAGCATCTTTGTGGCTAGCGGGAGGGGTGAGCAGTTCTTC
CASIFVASGRGEQFF
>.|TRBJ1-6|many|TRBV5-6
TGTGCCAGCAGCTTGGCCACCAGGGCGGCGGGGCCCTATAATTCACCCCTCCACTTT
CASSLATRAAGPYNSPLHF
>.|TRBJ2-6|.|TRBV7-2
TGTGCCAGCAGCCGGGCGGCCTCTGGTGCCAACGTCCTTACTTTC
CASSRAASGANVLTF
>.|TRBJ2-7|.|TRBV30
TGTGCCTGGAGCACCCCGGGCGGAGAGCAGTACTTC
CAWSTPGGEQYF
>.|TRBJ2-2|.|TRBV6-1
TGTGCCAGCAGTACGAGGGGGGGACAGGCGGGCACCGGGGAGCTGTTTTTT
CASSTRGGQAGTGELFF
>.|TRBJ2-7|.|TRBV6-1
TGTGCCAGCAGTGAACTTAATTCCCTCTACGAGCAGTACTTC
CASSELNSLYEQYF